Below are 32 T cell receptor beta chains sequenced from a single sample in a study of OX40 agonist ivuxolimab in advanced cancers. Method: immunoSEQ multiplex PCR; TCRdb's copy keeps in-frame clones and lacks some. The profile shows over 100,000 clones, 80% to 90% of them singletons. The sample was CD4+ or CD8+ T cells sorted from blood, taken in a trial of the OX40 agonist ivuxolimab. All receptors derive from an adult with an advanced solid tumor such as melanoma, head and neck, liver or kidney cancer.

The rearrangement uses TRBV7-8 and TRBJ1-3, with D possibly matching TRBD1 (5 bases). CDR3 size: 15 residues. The V gene's germline CDR1 is SGHVS and CDR2 FQNEAQ. V dropped 5 bases and J dropped 1 base, with 12 bases sitting between them. This CDR3 reads CASSPQGRSGNTIYF. DNA for the CDR3: TGTGCCAGCAGCCCCCAGGGCAGGTCTGGAAACACCATATATTTT.

This chain uses TRBV9 with TRBJ1-4, with D uncertain. The length of the CDR3 is 14 residues. Per the germline V gene, CDR1 is SGDLS and CDR2 is YYNGEE. V gave up 0 bases and J gave up 3 bases, with 6 bases separating them. This chain's CDR3 is CASSVGGPNEKLFF. The CDR3 bases are TGTGCCAGCAGCGTAGGGGGTCCTAATGAAAAACTGTTTTTT.

This chain connects TRBV2 to TRBJ2-3, with a possible D match to TRBD2 (5 bases). Trimming shortened V by 4 bases and J by 14 bases, and 16 bases separated the two germline ends. Germline V gene sequence: CDR1 SNHLY, CDR2 FYNNEI. This CDR3 is built from 12 residues. CDR3 nucleotide sequence: TGTGCCAGCAGTGGCCCACCGGGGTCCAGGTATTTT. It is translated as CASSGPPGSRYF.

The chain has TRBV10-3 and TRBJ1-5; 8 bases agree with TRBD1. This CDR3 has 14 residues. V gave up 6 bases and J gave up 3 bases; unmatched junction bases: 4. Germline CDR1 is ENHRY and CDR2 is SYGVKD. The DNA for the CDR3 is TGTGCCATCAGCGAGGACAGGGTCAATCAGCCCCAGCATTTT. It encodes CAISEDRVNQPQHF.

The rearrangement links TRBV7-9 to TRBJ2-3; the D gene is possibly TRBD2 (6 bases). The CDR3 is 13 residues long. V was trimmed by 3 bases and J by 3 bases, leaving 7 bases between them. The germline CDR1 and CDR2 sequences are SEHNR and FQNEAQ (reference sequence). In nucleotides, the CDR3 is TGTGCCAGCAGCTTGGGACTGACAGATACGCAGTATTTT. It yields the protein CASSLGLTDTQYF. The full variable domain, with the rest looked up from reference TRBV7-9 and TRBJ2-3, is DTGVSQNPRHKITKRGQNVTFRCDPISEHNRLYWYRQTLGQGPEFLTYFQNEAQLEKSRLLSDRFSAERPKGSFSTLEIQRTEQGDSAMYLCASSLGLTDTQYFGPGTRLTVL.

The rearrangement uses TRBV6-5 and TRBJ1-4; 9 nucleotides agree with TRBD1. J gave up 8 bases and V 6 bases, and 7 bases lay outside the gene matches. Germline loops: CDR1 MNHEY, CDR2 SVGAGI. This CDR3 has 14 residues. The CDR3 nucleotides are TGTGCCAGCAGCCGGGACAGGGCGAACGAAAAACTGTTTTTT. Amino acids: CASSRDRANEKLFF.

About this clone itself: Within the sample, other DNA sequences also encode this same CDR3. This chain joins TRBV7-2 and TRBJ1-2; D is undetermined. CDR3 length equals 14 residues. V was clipped by 3 bases and J by 2 bases, with 10 bases between them. CDR1 and CDR2 from the germline V gene are SGHTA and FQGNSA. For the CDR3, the DNA is TGTGCCAGCAGCTTGGACTCGGCCAACTATGGCTACACCTTC. It translates to CASSLDSANYGYTF.

As concerns this clone: This sample includes further DNA sequences coding for the same CDR3. V usage is TRBV7-2 and J usage is TRBJ1-2; no reliable D call. With 5 bases removed from V and 2 bases from J, the gap between germline ends came to 9 bases. The CDR3 covers 13 residues. CDR1 SGHTA and CDR2 FQGNSA come from the germline V gene. The CDR3 DNA reads as TGTGCCAGCAGCCCGACTGGGAACTATGGCTACACCTTC. It encodes CASSPTGNYGYTF.

J is TRBJ1-2 and V is TRBV5-1; D is unresolved. V was pared by 1 base and J by 5 bases, with 6 bases between. Germline V gene lookup returns CDR1 SGHRS and CDR2 YFSETQ. This CDR3 spans 12 amino acids. The CDR3 DNA sequence: TGCGCCAGCAGCTTGCAGTCGTATGGCTACACCTTC. Its protein product is CASSLQSYGYTF.

This chain joins TRBV18 and TRBJ2-7; TRBD1 matches at 8 bases. Germline CDR1 and CDR2: KGHSH and LQKENI. J gave up 3 bases and V 1 base, and 8 bases lay outside the gene matches. The CDR3 runs to 16 residues. CDR3 DNA: TGTGCCAGCTCACCACTTAGGGCAGGGGGCCTCTACGAGCAGTACTTC. As protein: CASSPLRAGGLYEQYF.

The rearrangement uses TRBV21-1 and TRBJ2-3; the D segment call TRBD2 is taken from the table without a DNA check. TRBV21-1 is listed as a pseudogene. The CDR3 runs 16 residues. The CDR3 DNA is TGTGCCAGCAGCCTCCTAGTGGGAGAAATCACAGATACGCAGTATTTT. Its translation: CASSLLVGEITDTQYF.

The rearrangement links TRBV25-1 to TRBJ1-4; 10 bases are shared with TRBD1. J gave up 5 bases and V 4 bases, and 7 bases lay outside the gene matches. CDR3 length: 16 residues. Germline assignment: CDR1 MGHDK and CDR2 SYGVNS. For the CDR3, the DNA is TGTGCCAGCAGTGTTTCTCCGGGACAGGGGAATGAAAAACTGTTTTTT. Translated: CASSVSPGQGNEKLFF.

This chain connects TRBV2 to TRBJ2-3; 11 bases fit TRBD2. The J segment lost 10 bases and the V segment lost 5 bases, leaving 17 bases of the junction unmatched. CDR3 length equals 17 residues. CDR1 and CDR2 (germline): SNHLY, FYNNEI. CDR3 in amino acids: CASSLDLAGGTQGAQYF. In DNA form, the CDR3 reads TGTGCCAGCAGTCTGGATCTAGCGGGGGGTACCCAGGGTGCGCAGTATTTT.

Regarding this clone: The junction shows a germline mismatch at one end, possibly a read error. The V and J genes are TRBV5-6 and TRBJ2-7; D uncertain. This CDR3 region has 12 residues. Germline V lookup: CDR1 SGHDT, CDR2 YYEEEE. CDR3 coding DNA: TGTGCCAGCAGTTTGGCGTCCTACGAGCAGTACTTC. Amino acids: CASSLASYEQYF.

V and J are TRBV28 and TRBJ1-2; 7 nucleotides agree with TRBD1. Per the germline V gene, CDR1 is MDHEN and CDR2 is SYDVKM. V lost 6 bases and J lost 2; bases outside the gene matches: 12. CDR3 length equals 16 residues. For the CDR3, the DNA is TGTGCCAGCAGGGCCCCGGGCGGGACAGAAAACTATGGCTACACCTTC. Amino acids: CASRAPGGTENYGYTF.

The J gene is TRBJ2-7, the V gene TRBV4-3, with 9 bases lining up with TRBD2. V lost 0 bases and J lost 2; bases outside the gene matches: 11. CDR3 length equals 18 residues. Germline CDR1 reads LGHNA; CDR2 reads YSLEER. CDR3 sequence reads: CASSQEWGGGVTTYEQYF. The DNA of the CDR3 is TGCGCCAGCAGCCAAGAATGGGGCGGGGGGGTTACTACCTACGAGCAGTACTTC.

V is TRBV5-4 and J is TRBJ2-2; possible D gene TRBD2, 7 bases. The germline CDR1 and CDR2 sequences are SGHNT and YYREEE (reference sequence). This CDR3 is 17 amino acids long. Trimming took 4 bases from V and 0 from J, leaving 16 bases between them. The CDR3 DNA is TGTGCCAGCAGCCTCATGGGCGGGGGCTCGAACACCGGGGAGCTGTTTTTT. Protein: CASSLMGGGSNTGELFF.

The gene calls are TRBV28 and TRBJ2-7; D may match TRBD1 or TRBD2 (6 bases each). CDR3 size: 14 residues. Trimming took 5 bases from V and 0 from J, leaving 11 bases between them. Germline V gene lookup returns CDR1 MDHEN and CDR2 SYDVKM. CDR3 nucleotides: TGTGCCAGCAGTAGTGGAGGGGGCTCCTACGAGCAGTACTTC. Translation gives CASSSGGGSYEQYF.

The chain has TRBV5-8 and TRBJ2-3; D perhaps matches TRBD1 (5 bases). This CDR3 comprises 16 residues. V was clipped by 1 base and J by 1 base, with 13 bases between them. Germline assignment: CDR1 SGHTS and CDR2 YDEGEE. For the CDR3, the DNA is TGTGCCAGCAGCTTGAGCAGTGCCAGGGGCACAGATACGCAGTATTTT. Its protein is CASSLSSARGTDTQYF. The entire variable domain, with the rest obtained from reference TRBV5-8 and TRBJ2-3, is as follows: EAGVTQSPTHLIKTRGQQATLRCSPISGHTSVYWYQQALGLGLQFLLWYDEGEERNRGNFPPRFSGRQFPNYSSELNVNALELEDSALYLCASSLSSARGTDTQYFGPGTRLTVL.

The rearrangement links TRBV5-1 to TRBJ1-5; tentative D call: TRBD1 (6 bases). Per germline, CDR1 SGHRS and CDR2 YFSETQ. The V and J ends lost 4 bases and 6 bases respectively, with 17 bases between them. This CDR3 has 15 amino acids. CDR3 bases: TGCGCCAGCAGCCTAAGTCCAGGGGCGGGTCAGCCCCAGCATTTT. Translation gives CASSLSPGAGQPQHF. The full variable domain, in which reference TRBV5-1 and TRBJ1-5 provide the parts outside the CDR3, is KAGVTQTPRYLIKTRGQQVTLSCSPISGHRSVSWYQQTPGQGLQFLFEYFSETQRNKGNFPGRFSGRQFSNSRSEMNVSTLELGDSALYLCASSLSPGAGQPQHFGDGTRLSIL.

The CDR3 here is CASRLGQLISGNTIYF. CDR3 in DNA: TGTGCCAGCAGGCTAGGACAACTTATCTCTGGAAACACCATATATTTT. The rearrangement links TRBV28 to TRBJ1-3; maybe TRBD1 (5 bases). The CDR3 runs to 16 residues. Germline assignment: CDR1 MDHEN and CDR2 SYDVKM. The V end was cut by 6 bases, the J end by 0 bases, with 15 bases between.

The V gene is TRBV7-3, the J gene TRBJ2-1; 10 positions match TRBD2. Germline V CDR1 and CDR2: SGHTA, FQGTGA. V lost 5 bases and J lost 8; bases outside the gene matches: 9. The CDR3 has 15 amino acids. CDR3 sequence: CASSVGLAGADEQFF. CDR3 DNA sequence: TGTGCCAGCAGCGTAGGTCTAGCGGGAGCGGATGAGCAGTTCTTC.

The CDR3 spells CASSLTGGREKLFF. In DNA, the CDR3 is TGTGCCAGCAGCCTGACAGGGGGTAGGGAAAAACTGTTTTTT. This chain links TRBV9 with TRBJ1-4; the match to TRBD1 covers 9 bases. The CDR3 extends over 14 amino acids. V was pared by 4 bases and J by 8 bases, with 6 bases of the junction left unmatched. Germline V gene sequence: CDR1 SGDLS, CDR2 YYNGEE.

The chain carries TRBV11-3 and TRBJ2-1; TRBD1 matches at 12 bases. Germline loops: CDR1 SGHNT, CDR2 YENEEA. This CDR3 has 15 amino acids. Unmatched junction bases numbered 7, after V lost 5 bases and J lost 8 bases. The CDR3 here is CASSQGTGGGYEQFF. Written as DNA, the CDR3 is TGTGCCAGCAGCCAGGGGACAGGGGGCGGGTATGAGCAGTTCTTC.

In DNA form, the CDR3 reads TGTGCCAGCAGTGACCTGAAATTGGACAGGGCGAATGAAAAACTGTTTTTT. This gives the protein CASSDLKLDRANEKLFF. The rearrangement uses TRBV25-1 and TRBJ1-4; 8 positions match TRBD1. CDR1 and CDR2 from the germline V gene are MGHDK and SYGVNS. Trimming at V came to 3 bases and at J to 5 bases, leaving 11 bases not matched to a gene. The CDR3 extends over 17 amino acids.

V is TRBV13 and J is TRBJ1-1; 7 nucleotides match TRBD1. Germline V CDR1 and CDR2: PRHDT, FYEKMQ (reference sequence). The CDR3 is 14 residues long. Trimming at V came to 5 bases and at J to 1 base, leaving 4 bases not matched to a gene. The CDR3 DNA follows: TGTGCCAGCAGCAACCGGGACAGGAACACTGAAGCTTTCTTT. This translates into CASSNRDRNTEAFF.

The gene calls are TRBV4-3 and TRBJ1-2, with a tentative D call TRBD1 (5 bases). The CDR3 spans 15 residues. Looked up from germline, CDR1 is LGHNA and CDR2 is YSLEER. Trimming shortened V by 0 bases and J by 5 bases, and 13 bases separated the two germline ends. CDR3 nucleotide sequence: TGCGCCAGCAGCCAAGAGTCAGGGATCAAGTATGGCTACACCTTC. This translates into CASSQESGIKYGYTF.

The chain has TRBV30 and TRBJ2-5, with D unclear. Germline V gene lookup returns CDR1 GTSNPN and CDR2 SVGIG (reference sequence). Trimming removed 0 bases from V and 7 bases from J, with 21 bases in between. The length of the CDR3 is 16 residues. This CDR3 is CAWSVHLGRLDGTQYF. The CDR3, as DNA: TGTGCCTGGAGTGTACATCTCGGGCGCCTGGACGGGACCCAGTACTTC.

V gene TRBV4-1 combines with J gene TRBJ1-1; tentatively, D is TRBD1 (6 bases). V was trimmed by 5 bases and J by 3 bases, leaving 13 bases between them. This CDR3 is built from 14 residues. Germline V gene data show CDR1 as MGHRA and CDR2 as YSYEKL. The CDR3 here is CASSSYRVDTEAFF. CDR3 sequence (DNA): TGCGCCAGCAGCTCCTACAGGGTGGACACTGAAGCTTTCTTT.

V usage is TRBV18 and J usage is TRBJ1-4; possible D gene TRBD1, 5 bases. V dropped 1 base and J dropped 7 bases, with 10 bases sitting between them. The CDR3 consists of 14 residues. Germline V CDR1 and CDR2: KGHSH, LQKENI. The CDR3: CASSPLDRGEKLFF. Written as DNA, the CDR3 is TGTGCCAGCTCACCACTCGACAGAGGTGAAAAACTGTTTTTT. Variable domain in full (rest from reference TRBV18 and TRBJ1-4): NAGVMQNPRHLVRRRGQEARLRCSPMKGHSHVYWYRQLPEEGLKFMVYLQKENIIDESGMPKERFSAEFPKEGPSILRIQQVVRGDSAAYFCASSPLDRGEKLFFGSGTQLSVL.

The chain uses TRBV7-3 and TRBJ2-1; the D gene is possibly TRBD1 (6 bases). V was shortened by 0 bases and J by 6 bases, with 9 bases between the two germline ends. Germline lookup yields CDR1 SGHTA and CDR2 FQGTGA. The CDR3 length is 14 residues. The CDR3 DNA sequence: TGTGCCAGCAGCTTAACGCGGACAGCCAATGAGCAGTTCTTC. Translated: CASSLTRTANEQFF.

The rearrangement joins TRBV6-5 to TRBJ2-7; 7 bases are shared with TRBD1. CDR1 is MNHEY and CDR2 is SVGAGI in the germline V gene. CDR3 length: 15 amino acids. V dropped 2 bases and J dropped 1; count of bases not matched to a gene: 5. The CDR3: CASSYPQGVSYEQYF. For the CDR3, the DNA is TGTGCCAGCAGTTACCCGCAGGGGGTATCCTACGAGCAGTACTTC.